This paragraph reports one T cell receptor beta chain. Its antigen is unknown. These data come from a study of regulatory T cells in long-lasting Graves disease. General observations from the study: With a small sample size, accuracy may have been reduced. Favored usage of TRBV28, TRBJ1-2 and TRBJ2-5 was recorded in persistent disease.

The V gene's germline CDR1 is SGHTA and CDR2 FQGNSA. The CDR3 totals 15 residues. Trimming removed 7 bases at V and 2 bases at J, with 15 bases between. Sequencing libraries for TCR beta were prepared with iRepertoire HTBI primers and Arm-PCR of CDR3 regions. A single record per CDR3 protein comes from TCRdb applying MiXCR to the multiplex PCR reads. Among hundreds of thousands of distinct CDR3 sequences listed, 21% were seen once. Time point: persistent/refractory GD, antithyroid drugs over 5 years with positive TRAb. From RNA extracted from PBMCs, the TCR library was made. The sample here was peripheral blood mononuclear cells (PBMCs), taken when the disease was refractory, from a patient treated with antithyroid drugs. This TCR was sampled from a female donor with Graves disease. The V and J genes are TRBV7-2 and TRBJ1-3, with D hard to call. CDR3 nucleotide sequence: TGTGCCAGCACCTCGACTTGGGATGCTGGAAACACCATATATTTT. As protein: CASTSTWDAGNTIYF.